These 12 T cell receptor beta chains came from one sample sequenced in a study of naive and memory T cell subsets. General study points: A few larger clonotypes appeared in naive repertoires, especially CD8, possibly memory cells re-expressing CD45RA.

Their specific antigens are unknown. The beta constant-region primer was an equimolar mix of two oligonucleotides covering TRBC1 and TRBC2. Four rounds of PCR amplified the ligated cDNA using nested alpha and beta constant-region primers plus SP2. One entry per CDR3 protein results from TCRdb running MiXCR on the UMI-ligation and nested PCR reads. The sample lists more than 95,000 distinct CDR3 sequences, 14% seen once, with around 2.8% in the top ten. The material sequenced was naive CD8+ T cells from blood. Receptors were obtained from a human donor in good health.

V is TRBV11-3 and J is TRBJ1-4; TRBD1 is a possible D gene (5 bases). The germline CDR1 and CDR2 sequences are SGHNT and YENEEA. The CDR3 has 14 amino acids. Trimming cost V 2 bases and J 8 bases, with 12 bases left between them. In DNA form, the CDR3 reads TGTGCCAGCAGCTTAAGGCAGGGAGCCGAAAAACTGTTTTTT. Translated: CASSLRQGAEKLFF.

This clonotype was counted a few times. The chain joins TRBV4-3 to TRBJ2-1; D is possibly TRBD1 (5 bases). This CDR3 is 16 amino acids long. Germline-derived CDR1 and CDR2 are LGHNA and YSLEER. The V end lost 5 bases, the J end lost 2 bases, and 16 bases lay between the germline ends. DNA for the CDR3: TGCGCCAGCAGCTCCTGGACAAGGGCCACCTACAATGAGCAGTTCTTC. Translated, it gives CASSSWTRATYNEQFF.

The chain links TRBV20-1 to TRBJ1-5; maybe TRBD1 (6 bases). Trimming left V 2 bases short and J 0 bases short, with 8 bases between. CDR1 and CDR2 (germline): DFQATT, SNEGSKA (reference sequence). The CDR3 runs 14 residues. The CDR3 is CSARQGYSNQPQHF. The CDR3 region has the DNA TGCAGTGCTAGACAGGGGTATAGCAATCAGCCCCAGCATTTT.

The V and J genes are TRBV5-5 and TRBJ2-6; D is uncertain. CDR3 length: 15 amino acids. V shed 4 bases and J shed 2 bases, with 10 bases lying between them. The germline V gene encodes CDR1 SGHKS and CDR2 YYEKEE (reference sequence). The CDR3 reads CASSPRGAGANVLTF. The CDR3 region has the DNA TGTGCCAGCAGCCCTCGTGGGGCTGGGGCCAACGTCCTGACTTTC.

In this sample, this clonotype turned up a few times. V usage is TRBV5-5 and J usage is TRBJ2-7; no definite D call. Germline CDR1 and CDR2: SGHKS and YYEKEE (reference sequence). V lost 4 bases, J lost 1 base, and 12 bases lay in between. The CDR3 is 14 residues long. CDR3 sequence: CASSPLLGSYEQYF. In nucleotides, the CDR3 is TGTGCCAGCAGCCCACTGCTGGGATCCTACGAGCAGTACTTC.

In this sample, this clonotype turned up a few times. The chain combines TRBV18 with TRBJ2-4; D remains ambiguous. The V end was cut by 3 bases, the J end by 0 bases, with 12 bases between. The CDR3 is 16 residues long. Germline CDR1 and CDR2: KGHSH and LQKENI. The CDR3 DNA reads TGTGCCAGCTCACCCGAAGGCTCGATAGCCAAAAACATTCAGTACTTC. Amino acids: CASSPEGSIAKNIQYF.

This clonotype came up a few times. The chain uses TRBV7-9 and TRBJ1-2; 7 positions match TRBD1. Looked up from germline, CDR1 is SEHNR and CDR2 is FQNEAQ (reference sequence). CDR3 size: 15 residues. The V gene end was trimmed by 3 bases and the J gene end by 3 bases; junction bases not matched to a gene: 7. Here the CDR3 DNA reads TGTGCCAGCAGCTTTGAACAGGGGATAGACTATGGCTACACCTTC. Translating it yields CASSFEQGIDYGYTF.

This sequence joins TRBV11-3 and TRBJ2-3, with 9 bases identical to TRBD2. Per germline, CDR1 SGHNT and CDR2 YENEEA. The CDR3 length is 16 residues. V dropped 5 bases and J dropped 0; count of bases not matched to a gene: 6. CDR3 sequence: CASSATSGVSTDTQYF. Here the CDR3 DNA reads TGTGCCAGCAGCGCGACTAGCGGAGTTAGCACAGATACGCAGTATTTT.

In this sample, this clonotype turned up a few times. The chain recombines TRBV7-9 with TRBJ2-2, with TRBD2 as a possible D gene (5 bases). Trimming took off 3 bases at V and 6 bases at J, with 11 bases between the two ends. Germline lookup yields CDR1 SEHNR and CDR2 FQNEAQ (reference sequence). The CDR3 is 14 amino acids. CDR3 nucleotide sequence: TGTGCCAGCAGCTTGCTATCGGGATCCGGGGAGCTGTTTTTT. It specifies CASSLLSGSGELFF.

V and J are TRBV28 and TRBJ2-2, with 8 bases aligning to TRBD1. The V gene's germline CDR1 is MDHEN and CDR2 SYDVKM. After removal of 3 bases from V and 7 bases from J, the junction contained 7 bases not matched to a gene. This CDR3 contains 15 residues. Here the CDR3 reads CASSFGQGRDGELFF. CDR3 bases: TGTGCCAGCAGTTTTGGACAGGGCAGGGACGGGGAGCTGTTTTTT.

The J gene is TRBJ1-1, the V gene TRBV7-9, with D possibly being TRBD1 (5 bases). The CDR3 covers 14 residues. The V and J ends lost 5 bases and 3 bases respectively, with 13 bases between them. Germline-derived CDR1 and CDR2 are SEHNR and FQNEAQ (reference sequence). The CDR3 DNA is TGTGCCAGCAGCCCCGGGCAGGGCCACACTGAAGCTTTCTTT. It translates to CASSPGQGHTEAFF. Combining the CDR3 with reference TRBV7-9 and TRBJ1-1 gives the whole variable domain DTGVSQNPRHKITKRGQNVTFRCDPISEHNRLYWYRQTLGQGPEFLTYFQNEAQLEKSRLLSDRFSAERPKGSFSTLEIQRTEQGDSAMYLCASSPGQGHTEAFFGQGTRLTVV.

This clonotype was found a few times. The chain couples TRBV4-2 to TRBJ2-7; maybe TRBD1 (5 bases). Germline V gene lookup returns CDR1 LGHNA and CDR2 YNFKEQ. Trimming removed 5 bases at V and 0 bases at J, with 17 bases between. The CDR3 extends over 16 amino acids. The CDR3 here is CASSKGFAVSSYEQYF. Here the CDR3 DNA reads TGTGCCAGCAGCAAGGGGTTTGCAGTCAGCTCCTACGAGCAGTACTTC.